This record covers a single T cell receptor beta chain. Its antigen is as yet unknown. The repertoire was sequenced with immunoSEQ multiplex PCR; TCRdb's copy has only in-frame clones and lacks some. This table has around 180,000 clones, 70% to 90% appearing once. The CDR3 spans 15 residues. The J segment lost 3 bases and the V segment lost 6 bases, leaving 8 bases of the junction unmatched. The germline V gene has CDR1 MNHEY and CDR2 SVGAGI. This entry comes from a study of T cell responses to AZD1222 COVID-19 vaccine. Study results and limitations: The number of AZD1222 recipients seropositive at baseline was only five or six. The donor group comprised mostly white British people and more females; the analysis possibly underestimated clonal diversity. Rises in breadth and depth of Spike-specific TCRs came after two AZD1222 doses.

The sample consisted of peripheral blood, taken on day 0 of AZD1222 vaccination. The V and J genes are TRBV6-5 and TRBJ1-2; 9 bases line up with TRBD1. The receptor was derived from an adult in good health. The CDR3, as DNA: TGTGCCAGCAGGTCTCGGACAGGGGTGGACTATGGCTACACCTTC. As protein: CASRSRTGVDYGYTF.